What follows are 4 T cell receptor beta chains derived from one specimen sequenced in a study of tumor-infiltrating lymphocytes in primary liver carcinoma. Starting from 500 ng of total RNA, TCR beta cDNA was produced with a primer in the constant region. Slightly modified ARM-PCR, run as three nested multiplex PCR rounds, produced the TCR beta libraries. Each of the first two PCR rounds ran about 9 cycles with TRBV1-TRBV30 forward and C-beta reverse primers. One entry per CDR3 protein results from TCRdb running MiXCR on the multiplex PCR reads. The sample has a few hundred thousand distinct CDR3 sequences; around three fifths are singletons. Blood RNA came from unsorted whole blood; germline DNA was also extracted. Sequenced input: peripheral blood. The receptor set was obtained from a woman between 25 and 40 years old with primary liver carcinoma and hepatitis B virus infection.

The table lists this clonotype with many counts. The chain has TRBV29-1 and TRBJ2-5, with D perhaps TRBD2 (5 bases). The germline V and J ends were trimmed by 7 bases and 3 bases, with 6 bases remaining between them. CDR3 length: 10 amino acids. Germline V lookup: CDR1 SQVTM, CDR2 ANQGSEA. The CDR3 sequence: CSGGEETQYF. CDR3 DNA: TGCAGCGGGGGAGAAGAGACCCAGTACTTC.

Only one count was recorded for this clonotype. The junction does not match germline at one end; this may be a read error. CDR3 loop: CASSQGLVRGTGNTKYF. In DNA form, the CDR3 reads TGTGCCAGCAGCCAAGGCTTGGTCCGGGGGACTGGAAACACCAAATATTTT. This chain joins TRBV4-2 and TRBJ1-3, with D perhaps TRBD1 (5 bases). Per the germline V gene, CDR1 is LGHNA and CDR2 is YNFKEQ. The length of the CDR3 is 17 residues.

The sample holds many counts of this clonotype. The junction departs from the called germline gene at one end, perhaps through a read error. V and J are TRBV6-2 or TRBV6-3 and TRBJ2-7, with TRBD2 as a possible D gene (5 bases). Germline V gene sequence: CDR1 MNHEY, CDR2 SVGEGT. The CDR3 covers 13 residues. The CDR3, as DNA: TGTGCCAGCAATTACGGGGAATCCTACGAGCAGTACTTC. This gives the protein CASNYGESYEQYF.

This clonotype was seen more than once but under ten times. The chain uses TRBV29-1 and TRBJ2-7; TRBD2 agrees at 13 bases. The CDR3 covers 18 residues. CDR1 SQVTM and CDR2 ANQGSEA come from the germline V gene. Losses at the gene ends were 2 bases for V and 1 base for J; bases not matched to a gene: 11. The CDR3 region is CSVESGTSGISRSYEQYF. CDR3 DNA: TGCAGCGTTGAATCCGGGACTAGCGGGATAAGTCGGTCCTACGAGCAGTACTTC.